These T cell receptor beta chains were read from a single sample in a study of blood T cell repertoires in COVID-19. The assay was immunoSEQ multiplex PCR, and TCRdb's table has in-frame clones only and misses some. The sample yields about 32,000 clones, roughly 91% seen once. The specimen was peripheral blood. The receptor source for this set is a man between 65 and 79 years old with active or convalescent COVID-19. CDR3s include the opening cysteine and the closing phenylalanine or tryptophan. Fields, in order: J gene, V gene, CDR3 protein.

>TRBJ1-5|TRBV29-1
CSATQGAGSNQPQHF
>TRBJ1-2|TRBV2
CASSGLNYGYTF
>TRBJ1-4|TRBV7-2
CASSQAGREEKLFF
>TRBJ1-1|TRBV2
CASSRGQRYTEAFF
>TRBJ2-1|TRBV6-1
CASSGRTSGGVDEQFF
>TRBJ2-7|TRBV5-1
CASRSRQGNYEQYF
>TRBJ2-2|TRBV10-3
CAIRDRGGTGELFF
>TRBJ2-3|TRBV5-3
CARSLVGGNVVFSDTQYF
>TRBJ1-1|TRBV5-3
CARSLRQGVRNTEAFF
>TRBJ2-5|TRBV5-1
CASSLMSGVAETQYF
>TRBJ2-1|TRBV4-2
CASSQVGGYNEQFF
>TRBJ2-2|TRBV24-1
CATSTPNTGELFF
>TRBJ1-2|TRBV6-4
CASSDPDRGGGYTF
>TRBJ1-2|TRBV11-3
CASSLRISGYGYTF
>TRBJ1-2|TRBV28
CATLPVGVGYGYTF
>TRBJ2-7|TRBV19
CASSKDWAVEQYF
>TRBJ2-1|TRBV20-1
CSASSLAGGRNNEQFF
>TRBJ1-1|TRBV19
CASSMGGGNTEAFF
>TRBJ2-7|TRBV5-5
CASSLALPGREGSYEQYF
>TRBJ2-5|TRBV5-1
CASSFSPGQQETQYF
>TRBJ1-5|TRBV6-2/TRBV6-3
CASSYPDRGHNQPQHF
>TRBJ2-7|TRBV11-3
CASSLERVSEQYF
>TRBJ1-1|TRBV5-1
CASSGTGLNTEAFF
>TRBJ2-2|TRBV5-4
CASSTTRYPGELFF
>TRBJ2-3|TRBV27
CASSLSPFVDTQYF